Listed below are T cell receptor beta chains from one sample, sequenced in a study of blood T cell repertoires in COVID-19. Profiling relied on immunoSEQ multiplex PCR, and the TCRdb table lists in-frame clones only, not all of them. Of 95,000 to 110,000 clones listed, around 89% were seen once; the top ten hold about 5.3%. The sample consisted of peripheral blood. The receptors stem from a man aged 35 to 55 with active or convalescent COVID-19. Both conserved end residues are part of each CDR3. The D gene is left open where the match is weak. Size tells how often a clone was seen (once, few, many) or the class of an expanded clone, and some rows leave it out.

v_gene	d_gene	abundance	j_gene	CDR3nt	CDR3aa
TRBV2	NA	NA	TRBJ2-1	TGTGCCAGCATCTTCGACTACGGAGACAATGAGCAGTTCTTC	CASIFDYGDNEQFF
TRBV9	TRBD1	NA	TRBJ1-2	TGTGCCAGCAGCGTAGACAGTTTCGGACAGGGGTATGGCTACACCTTC	CASSVDSFGQGYGYTF
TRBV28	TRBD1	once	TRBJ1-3	TGTGCCAGCAGCCCATCTCCCGGGACAGGGGTGGACACCATATATTTT	CASSPSPGTGVDTIYF
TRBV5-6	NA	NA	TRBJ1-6	TGTGCCAGCAGCGCGGGTTTCTCACCCCTCCACTTT	CASSAGFSPLHF
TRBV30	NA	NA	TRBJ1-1	TGTGCCTGGAGTTCTGCAGGGCTTGAAGCTTTCTTT	CAWSSAGLEAFF
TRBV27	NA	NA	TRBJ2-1	TGTGCCAGCAGTTTATCTGGGACAAGGGAGCAGTTCTTC	CASSLSGTREQFF
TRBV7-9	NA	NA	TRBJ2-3	TGTGCCAGCAGCTTAGACAGGGAGACAGATACGCAGTATTTT	CASSLDRETDTQYF
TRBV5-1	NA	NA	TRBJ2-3	TGCGCCAGCAGCTTGGGTCTATCGGGGGGCGGAGATACGCAGTATTTT	CASSLGLSGGGDTQYF
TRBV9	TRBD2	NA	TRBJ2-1	TGTGCCAGCAGCCAACGGGGGACTAGCGGCTACAATGAGCAGTTCTTC	CASSQRGTSGYNEQFF
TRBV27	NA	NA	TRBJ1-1	TGTGCCAGCAGTTACGCGGGGGGGGCGAGCACTGAAGCTTTCTTT	CASSYAGGASTEAFF
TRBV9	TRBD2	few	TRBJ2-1	TGTGCCAGCAGCGTAGATCCGGGAGGATCCTACAATGAGCAGTTCTTC	CASSVDPGGSYNEQFF
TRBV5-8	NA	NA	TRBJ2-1	TGTGCCAGCAGCCTCAGAAACAATGAGCAGTTCTTC	CASSLRNNEQFF
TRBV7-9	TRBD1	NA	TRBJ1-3	TGTGCCAGCAGCTCTAGACAGGGATCGGCCGCCATATATTTT	CASSSRQGSAAIYF
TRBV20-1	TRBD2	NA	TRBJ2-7	TGCAGTGGGACGAGGGAGGGCGAGCAGTACTTC	CSGTREGEQYF
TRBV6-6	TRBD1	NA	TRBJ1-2	TGTGCCAGCACCACGTCGACAGGGGGAGGGGTCTATGGCTACACCTTC	CASTTSTGGGVYGYTF
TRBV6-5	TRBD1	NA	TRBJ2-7	TGTGCCAGCAGTCGAGACAGGGTGGGCGAGCAGTACTTC	CASSRDRVGEQYF
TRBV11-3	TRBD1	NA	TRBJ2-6	TGTGCCAGCAGCTTACTTCTGGGACAGGACTTCTCTGGGGCCAACGTCCTGACTTTC	CASSLLLGQDFSGANVLTF
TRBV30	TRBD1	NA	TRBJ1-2	TGTGCCTGGAGTGTATTACAGGGGGCATTTGGCTACACCTTC	CAWSVLQGAFGYTF
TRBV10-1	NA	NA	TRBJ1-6	TGCGCCAGCAGTGTAACATCACGGCGGTTCCTCCACTTT	CASSVTSRRFLHF
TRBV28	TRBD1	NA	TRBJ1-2	TGTGCCAGCGGCCGTACGACAGGGAGTGATGGCTACACCTTC	CASGRTTGSDGYTF
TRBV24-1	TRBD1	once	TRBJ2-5	TGTGCCACCAGTGACCCACAGGGGCTCCAAGAGACCCAGTACTTC	CATSDPQGLQETQYF
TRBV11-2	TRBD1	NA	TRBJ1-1	TGTGCCAGCAGCTCTTGGACAGGGGGGAACACTGAAGCTTTCTTT	CASSSWTGGNTEAFF
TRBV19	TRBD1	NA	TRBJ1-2	TGTGCCAGTAGTATCGGGACAGTAGGAGGCTACACCTTC	CASSIGTVGGYTF
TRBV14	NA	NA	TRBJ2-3	TGTGCCAGCAGCTTTTATGGCACAGATACGCAGTATTTT	CASSFYGTDTQYF
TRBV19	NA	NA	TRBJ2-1	TGTGCCAGTAAGAACGGCAATGAGCAGTTCTTC	CASKNGNEQFF
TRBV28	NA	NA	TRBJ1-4	TGTGCCAGCAGTGCGCCCAAGGGGGAAGAGAGGGAAAAACTGTTTTTT	CASSAPKGEEREKLFF
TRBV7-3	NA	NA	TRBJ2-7	TGTGCCAGCAGCCCTACCGCCCCTTACGAGCAGTACTTC	CASSPTAPYEQYF
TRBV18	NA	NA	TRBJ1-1	TGTGCCAGCTCACCTCGGACAGTGGATACCTTTGGAGCTTTCTTT	CASSPRTVDTFGAFF
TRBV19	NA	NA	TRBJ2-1	TGTGCCAGTAGTATCTTCTATGAGCAGTTCTTC	CASSIFYEQFF
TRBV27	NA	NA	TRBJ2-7	TGTGCCAGCCGTTTGACAGTATCCTACGAGCAGTACTTC	CASRLTVSYEQYF
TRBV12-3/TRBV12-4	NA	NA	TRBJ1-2	TGTGCCAGCAGGCCGGGAGACGGACATGGCTACACCTTC	CASRPGDGHGYTF
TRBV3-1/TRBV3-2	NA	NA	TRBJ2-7	TGTGCCAGCAGCCATTCTAGCGTTTACGAGCAGTACTTC	CASSHSSVYEQYF
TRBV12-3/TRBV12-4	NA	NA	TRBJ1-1	TGTGCCAGCAGTTTAGCGCGCAGGGAAGCTTTCTTT	CASSLARREAFF
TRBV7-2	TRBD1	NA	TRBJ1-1	TGTGCCAGCAGCAATGGGGACAGGACGTCTGAGGGTGCTTTCTTT	CASSNGDRTSEGAFF
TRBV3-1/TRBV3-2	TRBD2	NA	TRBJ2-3	TGTGCCAGCAGCCTGGGACTAGCGGGAGTGACAGATACGCAGTATTTT	CASSLGLAGVTDTQYF
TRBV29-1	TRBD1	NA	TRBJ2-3	TGCAGCGTCGGACAGGATGGAGATACGCAGTATTTT	CSVGQDGDTQYF
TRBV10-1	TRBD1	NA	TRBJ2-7	TGCGCCAGCAGTGGGACAGGTTGGGACGAGCAGTACTTC	CASSGTGWDEQYF
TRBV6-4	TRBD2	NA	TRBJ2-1	TGTGCCAGCAGTGACTCGGGCGGGAGGGCCGCGAATGAGCAGTTCTTC	CASSDSGGRAANEQFF
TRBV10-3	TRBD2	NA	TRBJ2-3	TGTGCCACCTTAGCGTCGAGCGGGAGGGCCAGCACAGATACGCAGTATTTT	CATLASSGRASTDTQYF
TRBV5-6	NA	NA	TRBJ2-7	TGTGCCAGCAGCTTTGGGGGCGGGTACGAGCAGTACTTC	CASSFGGGYEQYF
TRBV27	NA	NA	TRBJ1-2	TGTGCCAGCAGGAGGGGGAGTTTCGGCTATGGCTACACCTTC	CASRRGSFGYGYTF
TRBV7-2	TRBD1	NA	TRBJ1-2	TGTGCCAGCAGCTTAGGGACAGGGGATGCCTACACCTTC	CASSLGTGDAYTF
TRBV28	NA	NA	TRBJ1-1	TGTGCCAGCAGTTTACTGAGGTCGAACACTGAAGCTTTCTTT	CASSLLRSNTEAFF
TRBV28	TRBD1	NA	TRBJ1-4	TGTGCCAGCAGCCTTCCCCCGACAGGGTGGGTTCAGGCTAATGAAAAACTGTTTTTT	CASSLPPTGWVQANEKLFF
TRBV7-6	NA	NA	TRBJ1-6	TGTGCCAGCAGCTTTATTAATTCACCCCTCCACTTT	CASSFINSPLHF
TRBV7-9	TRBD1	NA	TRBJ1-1	TGTGCCAGCAGCAAACCCCCCCGAACAGGGGGCTTGAACACTGAAGCTTTCTTT	CASSKPPRTGGLNTEAFF
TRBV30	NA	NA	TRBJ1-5	TGTGCCTGGAGAGACAGCCGCAATCAGCCCCAGCATTTT	CAWRDSRNQPQHF
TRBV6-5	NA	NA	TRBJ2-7	TGTGCCAGCAGGGACTACGACTACGAGCAGTACTTC	CASRDYDYEQYF
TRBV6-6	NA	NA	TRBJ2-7	TGTGCCAGCAGGGTCCTAGTTACCTACGAGCAGTACTTC	CASRVLVTYEQYF
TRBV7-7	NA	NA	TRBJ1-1	TGTGCTAGCCGGGGGAACACTGAAGCTTTCTTT	CASRGNTEAFF
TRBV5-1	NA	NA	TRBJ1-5	TGCGCCCGCAGCTTGGGGGGGGAGAGCAATCAGCCCCAGCATTTT	CARSLGGESNQPQHF
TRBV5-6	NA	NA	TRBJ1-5	TGTGCCAGCAGCCTGGACGGAGGGTTGCAGCCCCAGCATTTT	CASSLDGGLQPQHF
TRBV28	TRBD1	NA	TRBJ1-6	TGTGCCAGCAGACCGGAGGGACAGGTCAGTAATTCACCCCTCCACTTT	CASRPEGQVSNSPLHF